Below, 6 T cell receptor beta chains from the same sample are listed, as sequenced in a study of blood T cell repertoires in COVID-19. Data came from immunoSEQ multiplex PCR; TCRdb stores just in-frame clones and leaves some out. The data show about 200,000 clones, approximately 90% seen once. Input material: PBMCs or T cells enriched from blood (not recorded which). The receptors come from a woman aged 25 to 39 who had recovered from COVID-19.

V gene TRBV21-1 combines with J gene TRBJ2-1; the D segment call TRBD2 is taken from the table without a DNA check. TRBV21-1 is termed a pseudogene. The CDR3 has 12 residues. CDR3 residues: CASSRDRPKRIF. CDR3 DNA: TGTGCCAGCAGCCGCGACCGACCGAAGCGGATCTTC.

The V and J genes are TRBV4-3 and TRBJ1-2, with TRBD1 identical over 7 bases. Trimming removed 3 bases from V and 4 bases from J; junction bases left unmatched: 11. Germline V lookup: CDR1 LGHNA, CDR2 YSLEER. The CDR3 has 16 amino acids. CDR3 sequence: CASSHNGQVGVYGYTF. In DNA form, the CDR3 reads TGCGCCAGCAGCCATAACGGACAGGTGGGAGTCTATGGCTACACCTTC.

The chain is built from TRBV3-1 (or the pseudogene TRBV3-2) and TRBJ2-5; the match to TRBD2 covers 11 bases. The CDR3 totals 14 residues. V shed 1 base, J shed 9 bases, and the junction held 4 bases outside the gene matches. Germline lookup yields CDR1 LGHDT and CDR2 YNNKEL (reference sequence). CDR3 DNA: TGTGCCAGCAGCCAAGGTAGTAGCGGGGGGGCCCAGTACTTC. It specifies CASSQGSSGGAQYF.

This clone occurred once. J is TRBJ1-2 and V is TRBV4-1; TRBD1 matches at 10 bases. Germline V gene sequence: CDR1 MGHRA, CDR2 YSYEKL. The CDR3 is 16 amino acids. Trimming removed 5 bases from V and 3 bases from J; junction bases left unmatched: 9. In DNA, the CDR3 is TGCGCCAGCAGCACCTGGGGACAGGGGAGGGACTATGGCTACACCTTC. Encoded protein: CASSTWGQGRDYGYTF.

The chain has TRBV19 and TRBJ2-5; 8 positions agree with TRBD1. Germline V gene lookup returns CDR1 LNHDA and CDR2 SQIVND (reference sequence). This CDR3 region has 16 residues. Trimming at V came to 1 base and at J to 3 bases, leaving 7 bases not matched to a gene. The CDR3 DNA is TGTGCCAGTAGTATAGGGCCGCCGACAGGGGAAGAGACCCAGTACTTC. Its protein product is CASSIGPPTGEETQYF.

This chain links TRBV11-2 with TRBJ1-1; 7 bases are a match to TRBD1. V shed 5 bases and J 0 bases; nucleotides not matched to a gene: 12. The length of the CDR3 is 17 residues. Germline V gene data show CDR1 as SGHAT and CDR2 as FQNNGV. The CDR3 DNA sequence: TGTGCCAGCAGCCCCCGCCGACAGGGCCCGATGAACACTGAAGCTTTCTTT. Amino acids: CASSPRRQGPMNTEAFF.